This T cell receptor (beta chain) emerged from a study of cytomegalovirus exposure and HLA in healthy donors. With regard to this clone: Its specificity is unknown.

Study-wide results and limits: Earlier analysis looked at TCR beta V segments, and most were productive about 87% or about 30% of the time. Roughly uniform sequencing depth across donors was assumed, possibly incorrectly.

Primers included in the PCR were 60 Vbeta and 13 Jbeta primers. Profiling relied on immunoSEQ multiplex PCR, and the TCRdb table lists in-frame clones only, not all of them. Among over 150,000 clones, 77% were seen once, and the ten largest hold around 2.5%. The germline V and J ends were trimmed by 3 bases and 5 bases, with 13 bases remaining between them. The germline gives CDR1 SGHTA, CDR2 FQGNSA. This CDR3 has 14 amino acids. V usage is TRBV7-2 and J usage is TRBJ1-1, with D perhaps matching TRBD1 (5 bases). Material: PBMCs. The sequence derives from a woman aged 40 to 50 in good health and CMV-seropositive. This CDR3 is CASSFSRERTEAFF. As DNA, the CDR3 is TGTGCCAGCAGCTTCAGCAGGGAAAGAACTGAAGCTTTCTTT.